Listed here is a single TCR beta chain. It has no known antigen specificity. No much larger clone exists at a distance of one base, and base qualities are not known. The data derive from a study of blood T cell repertoires in COVID-19 (dated by TCRdb to 2019 to 2021). Background for the entire study: Samples from collaborators originated in the United States, Italy and Spain and spanned both the acute and convalescent phases of COVID-19. Nearly every sample came with metadata listing a de-identified subject ID, COVID-19 status, age in years and sex. Samples were obtained from the ongoing ImmuneRACE study (first 160 participants) and from over 1,000 subjects provided by 6 global collaborators. The repertoires were released in a freely available public database intended as a resource for research on the immune response to SARS-CoV-2. Where available, HLA class I and class II types were obtained from metadata supplied by the sample provider rather than from assay-based typing. The material from the prospective study consisted of cDNA or gDNA derived from T cells, B-cell-depleted T cells, or PBMCs. Subjects who had been exposed to COVID-19, were actively infected with it, or had recovered from it provided the deeply sampled blood TCRbeta repertoires that made up the dataset.

TCRbeta CDR3 regions were amplified from genomic DNA using the immunoSEQ Assay, a bias-controlled multiplex PCR. The paper's processing steps were these. The number of nucleated cells in each sample was estimated by amplification of reference gene primers within the assay. To quantify the absolute abundance of each unique TCRbeta CDR3 rearrangement, sequence reads were collapsed and filtered. Productive Simpson clonality was computed per sample as the square root of Simpson's diversity index over productive rearrangements. Drawn from immuneACCESS, this table holds only the in-frame rearrangements with V and J called that TCRdb kept. Clones are partly lost; checked studies trace under half to an unresolved V gene and leave the rest unexplained. V and J calls and clone size are copied from that table; D and trimming were computed from the DNA. This sample is represented by 160,000 or so clones; approximately 83% of them were singletons. The ten largest clones add up to over 10% of the sample.

Samples from volunteer blood donors who had recovered from COVID-19 were contributed by a second Seattle source. Whole blood was collected in K2EDTA tubes by collaborating institutions according to the institutions' own protocols. For TCRbeta analysis, collaborators shipped samples as frozen whole blood, isolated PBMCs, or DNA extracted from either of those sample types. What the study reported, not specific to this receptor: The amount of clinical and demographic metadata varied by source and participant and was provided uncurated.

The germline V gene (reference sequence) specifies LNHDA as CDR1 and SQIVND as CDR2. Relative to germline, V is 4 bases shorter and J is 2 bases shorter, with 8 bases between their ends. The CDR3 measures 13 amino acids from cysteine to phenylalanine. Left in the record is the CDR3 DNA by itself, 39 bases read in frame from the first base. Sequences were obtained from peripheral blood. The sequence links TRBV19 to TRBJ2-5, and the D gene may be TRBD1, 5 bases matching. The receptor was isolated from a man between 65 and 85 years old who had recovered from COVID-19. The DNA sequence follows: TGTGCCAGTAGTACGACAGCACAAGAGACCCAGTACTTC. It specifies CASSTTAQETQYF.